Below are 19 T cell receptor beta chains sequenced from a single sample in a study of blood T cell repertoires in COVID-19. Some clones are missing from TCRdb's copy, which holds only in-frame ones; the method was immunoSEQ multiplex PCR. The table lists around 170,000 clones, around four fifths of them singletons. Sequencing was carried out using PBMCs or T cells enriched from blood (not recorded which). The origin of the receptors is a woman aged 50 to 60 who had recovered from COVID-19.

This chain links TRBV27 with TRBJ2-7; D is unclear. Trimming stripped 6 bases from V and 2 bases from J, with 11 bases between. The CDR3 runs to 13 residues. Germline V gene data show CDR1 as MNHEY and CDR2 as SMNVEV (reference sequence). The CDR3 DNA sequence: TGTGCCAGCAGGACCACAGCAACCTACGAGCAGTACTTC. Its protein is CASRTTATYEQYF.

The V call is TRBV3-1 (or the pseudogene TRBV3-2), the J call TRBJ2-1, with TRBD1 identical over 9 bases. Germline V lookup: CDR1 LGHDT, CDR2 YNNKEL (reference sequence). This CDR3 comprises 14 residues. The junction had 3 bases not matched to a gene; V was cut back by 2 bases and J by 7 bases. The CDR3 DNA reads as TGTGCCAGCAGCCAAAAGACAGGGGGGAATGAGCAGTTCTTC. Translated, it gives CASSQKTGGNEQFF.

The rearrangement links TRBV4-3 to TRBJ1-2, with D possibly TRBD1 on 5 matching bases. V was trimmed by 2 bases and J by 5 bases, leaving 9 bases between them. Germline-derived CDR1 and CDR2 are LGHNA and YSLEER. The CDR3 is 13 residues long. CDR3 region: CASSQTGNYGYTF. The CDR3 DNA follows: TGCGCCAGCAGCCAAACAGGAAATTATGGCTACACCTTC.

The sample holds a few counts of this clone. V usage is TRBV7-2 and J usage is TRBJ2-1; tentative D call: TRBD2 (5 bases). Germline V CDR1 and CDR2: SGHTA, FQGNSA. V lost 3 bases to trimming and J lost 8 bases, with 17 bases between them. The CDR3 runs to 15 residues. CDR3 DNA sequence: TGTGCCAGCAGCTTGGGGATTGGTGGGAGAGATGAGCAGTTCTTC. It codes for CASSLGIGGRDEQFF.

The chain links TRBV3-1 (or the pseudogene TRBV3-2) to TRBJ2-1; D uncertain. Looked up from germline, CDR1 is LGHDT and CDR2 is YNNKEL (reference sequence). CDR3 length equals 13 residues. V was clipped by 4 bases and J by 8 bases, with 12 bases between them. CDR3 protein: CASSPPRRDEQFF. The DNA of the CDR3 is TGTGCCAGCAGCCCTCCTAGGCGTGATGAGCAGTTCTTC.

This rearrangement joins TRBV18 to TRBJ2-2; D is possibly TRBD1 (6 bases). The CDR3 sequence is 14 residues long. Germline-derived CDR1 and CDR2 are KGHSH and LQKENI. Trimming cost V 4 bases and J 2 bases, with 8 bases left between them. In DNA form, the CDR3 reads TGTGCCAGCTCACTACAGGGAAACACCGGGGAGCTGTTTTTT. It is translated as CASSLQGNTGELFF.

In DNA form, the CDR3 reads TGCGCCAGCAGCCAAGATCCCCTCTCTAGCGGGGGCTACAATGAGCAGTTCTTC. This gives the protein CASSQDPLSSGGYNEQFF. The chain recombines TRBV4-3 with TRBJ2-1; 10 nucleotides match TRBD2. This CDR3 is built from 18 residues. Germline V gives CDR1 LGHNA, CDR2 YSLEER. J was trimmed by 3 bases and V by 0 bases; bases with no gene match: 8.

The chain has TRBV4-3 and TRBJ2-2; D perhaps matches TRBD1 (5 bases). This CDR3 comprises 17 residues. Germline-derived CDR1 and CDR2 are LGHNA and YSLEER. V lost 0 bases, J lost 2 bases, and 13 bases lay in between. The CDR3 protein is CASSQESQGINTGELFF. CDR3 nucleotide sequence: TGCGCCAGCAGCCAAGAGTCCCAGGGTATTAACACCGGGGAGCTGTTTTTT.

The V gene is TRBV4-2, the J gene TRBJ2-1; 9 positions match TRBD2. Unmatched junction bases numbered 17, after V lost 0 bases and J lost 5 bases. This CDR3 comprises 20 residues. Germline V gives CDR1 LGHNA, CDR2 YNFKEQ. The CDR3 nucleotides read TGTGCCAGCAGCCAAGAATTTGGCGGGGGGGCTCTTCGTGGTGACAATGAGCAGTTCTTC. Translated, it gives CASSQEFGGGALRGDNEQFF.

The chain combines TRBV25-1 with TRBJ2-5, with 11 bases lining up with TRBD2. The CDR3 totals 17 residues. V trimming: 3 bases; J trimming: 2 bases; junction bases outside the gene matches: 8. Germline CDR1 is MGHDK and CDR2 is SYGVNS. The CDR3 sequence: CASSDWTSGPIQETQYF. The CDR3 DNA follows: TGTGCCAGCAGTGATTGGACTAGCGGGCCGATACAAGAGACCCAGTACTTC.

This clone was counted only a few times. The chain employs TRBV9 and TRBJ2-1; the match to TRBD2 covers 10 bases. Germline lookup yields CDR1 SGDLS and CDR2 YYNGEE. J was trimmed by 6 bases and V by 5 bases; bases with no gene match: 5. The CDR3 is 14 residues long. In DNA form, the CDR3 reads TGTGCCAGCAGAGGGAGCGGGGGGGCCAATGAGCAGTTCTTC. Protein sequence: CASRGSGGANEQFF.

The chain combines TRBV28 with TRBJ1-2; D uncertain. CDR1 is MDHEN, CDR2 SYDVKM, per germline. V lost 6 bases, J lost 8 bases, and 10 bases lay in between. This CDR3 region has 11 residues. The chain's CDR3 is CASSREWGYTF. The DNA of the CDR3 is TGTGCCAGCAGCCGCGAATGGGGCTACACCTTC.

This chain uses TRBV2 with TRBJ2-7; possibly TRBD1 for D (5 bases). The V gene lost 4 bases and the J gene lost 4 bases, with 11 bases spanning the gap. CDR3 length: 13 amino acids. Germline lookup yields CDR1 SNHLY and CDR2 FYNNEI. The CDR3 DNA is TGTGCCAGCAGTGTTAGGGGCGCTTACGAGCAGTACTTC. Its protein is CASSVRGAYEQYF.

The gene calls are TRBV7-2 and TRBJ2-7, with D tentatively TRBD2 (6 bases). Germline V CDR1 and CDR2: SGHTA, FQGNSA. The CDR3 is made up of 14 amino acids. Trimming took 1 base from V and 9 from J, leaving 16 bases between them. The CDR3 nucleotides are TGTGCCAGCAGCTTAGGGGGGGTACAAACGGGGCAGTACTTC. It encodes CASSLGGVQTGQYF.

The CDR3 bases are TGCAGCTGGGACTCTCTGGAGACCCAGTACTTC. Encoded protein: CSWDSLETQYF. The rearrangement uses TRBV20-1 and TRBJ2-5; D is possibly TRBD2 (6 bases). This CDR3 comprises 11 residues. CDR1 is DFQATT, CDR2 SNEGSKA, per germline (reference sequence).

The CDR3 bases are TGTGCCAGCAGTTACTCGGGGACAGTCGCCAAAAACATTCAGTACTTC. Protein sequence: CASSYSGTVAKNIQYF. This sequence joins TRBV6-5 and TRBJ2-4; TRBD1 matches at 7 bases. In germline, CDR1 is MNHEY, CDR2 SVGAGI. Germline trimming cut 0 bases from V and 1 base from J; bases unmatched to any gene: 3. The CDR3 is 16 amino acids.

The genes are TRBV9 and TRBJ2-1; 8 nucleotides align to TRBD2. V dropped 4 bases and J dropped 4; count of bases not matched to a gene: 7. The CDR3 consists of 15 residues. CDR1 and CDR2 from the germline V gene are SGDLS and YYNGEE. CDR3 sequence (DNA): TGTGCCAGCAGCCCGACTAGCGAAGCGTACAATGAGCAGTTCTTC. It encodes CASSPTSEAYNEQFF.

In DNA form, the CDR3 reads TGTGCCACCAGTGATTATAGGGGTGAGCAGTTCTTC. Protein sequence: CATSDYRGEQFF. The chain uses TRBV24-1 and TRBJ2-1; D perhaps matches TRBD1 (5 bases). In germline, CDR1 is KGHDR, CDR2 SFDVKD. The CDR3 sequence is 12 residues long. Trimming left V 2 bases short and J 9 bases short, with 7 bases between.

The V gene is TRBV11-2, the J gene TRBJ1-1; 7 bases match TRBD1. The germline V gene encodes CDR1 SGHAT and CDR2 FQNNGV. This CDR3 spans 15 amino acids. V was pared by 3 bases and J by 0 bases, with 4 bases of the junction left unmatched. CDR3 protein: CASSFSTGVNTEAFF. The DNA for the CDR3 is TGTGCCAGCAGCTTTAGTACAGGGGTGAACACTGAAGCTTTCTTT.